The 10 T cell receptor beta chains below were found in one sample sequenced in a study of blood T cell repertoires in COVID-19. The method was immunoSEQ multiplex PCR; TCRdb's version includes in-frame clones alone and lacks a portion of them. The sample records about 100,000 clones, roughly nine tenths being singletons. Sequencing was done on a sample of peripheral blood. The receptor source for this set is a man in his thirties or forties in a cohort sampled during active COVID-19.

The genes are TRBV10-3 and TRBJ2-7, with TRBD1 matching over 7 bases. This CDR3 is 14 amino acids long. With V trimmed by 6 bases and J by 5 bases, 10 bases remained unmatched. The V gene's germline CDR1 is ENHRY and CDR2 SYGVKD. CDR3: CAIRRQGDQDEQYF. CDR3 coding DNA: TGTGCCATCAGGCGACAGGGTGATCAGGACGAGCAGTACTTC.

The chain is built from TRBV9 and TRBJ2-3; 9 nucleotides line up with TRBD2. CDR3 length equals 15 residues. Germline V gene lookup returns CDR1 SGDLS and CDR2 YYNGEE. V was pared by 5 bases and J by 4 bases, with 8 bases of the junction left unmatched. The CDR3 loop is CASSPGTSFPDTQYF. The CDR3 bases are TGTGCCAGCAGTCCCGGGACTAGCTTCCCAGATACGCAGTATTTT.

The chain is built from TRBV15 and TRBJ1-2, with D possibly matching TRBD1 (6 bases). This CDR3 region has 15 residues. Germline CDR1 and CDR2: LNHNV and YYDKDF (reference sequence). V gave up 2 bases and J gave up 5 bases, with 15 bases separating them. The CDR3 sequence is CATSRPGVLRYGYTF. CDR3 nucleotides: TGTGCCACCAGCAGACCAGGGGTCCTGAGGTATGGCTACACCTTC.

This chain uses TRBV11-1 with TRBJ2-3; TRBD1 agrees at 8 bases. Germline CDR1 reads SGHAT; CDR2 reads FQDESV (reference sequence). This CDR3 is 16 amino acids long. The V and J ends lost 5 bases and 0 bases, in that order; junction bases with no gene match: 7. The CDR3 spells CASSRRDRTSTDTQYF. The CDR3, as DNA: TGTGCCAGCAGCCGCCGGGACAGGACGAGCACAGATACGCAGTATTTT. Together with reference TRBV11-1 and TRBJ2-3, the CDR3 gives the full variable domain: EAEVAQSPRYKITEKSQAVAFWCDPISGHATLYWYRQILGQGPELLVQFQDESVVDDSQLPKDRFSAERLKGVDSTLKIQPAELGDSAMYLCASSRRDRTSTDTQYFGPGTRLTVL.

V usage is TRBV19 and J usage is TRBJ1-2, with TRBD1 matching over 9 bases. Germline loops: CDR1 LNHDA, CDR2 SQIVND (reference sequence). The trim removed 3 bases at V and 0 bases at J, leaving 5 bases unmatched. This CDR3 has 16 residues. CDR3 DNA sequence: TGTGCCAGTAGTATGCACGGGACAGGGACTAACTATGGCTACACCTTC. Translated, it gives CASSMHGTGTNYGYTF.

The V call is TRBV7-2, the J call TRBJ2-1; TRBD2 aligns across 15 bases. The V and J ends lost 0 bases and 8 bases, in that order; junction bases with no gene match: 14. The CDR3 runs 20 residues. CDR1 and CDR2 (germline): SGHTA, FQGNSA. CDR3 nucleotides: TGTGCCAGCAGCTTAGCGTTCGGGACTAGCGGGGGGCCAAGACACTATGAGCAGTTCTTC. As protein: CASSLAFGTSGGPRHYEQFF.

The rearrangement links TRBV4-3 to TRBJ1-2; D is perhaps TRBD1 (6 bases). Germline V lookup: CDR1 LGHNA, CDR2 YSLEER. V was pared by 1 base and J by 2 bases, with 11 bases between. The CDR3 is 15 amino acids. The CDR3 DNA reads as TGCGCCAGCAGCCAAGGACTTCAGGGGAACTATGGCTACACCTTC. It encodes CASSQGLQGNYGYTF.

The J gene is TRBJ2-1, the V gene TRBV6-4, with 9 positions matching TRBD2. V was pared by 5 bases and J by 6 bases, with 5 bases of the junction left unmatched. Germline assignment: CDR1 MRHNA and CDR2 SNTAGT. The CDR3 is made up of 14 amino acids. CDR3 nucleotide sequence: TGTGCCAGCAGTCGGGCGGGGGGGTCCAATGAGCAGTTCTTC. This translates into CASSRAGGSNEQFF.

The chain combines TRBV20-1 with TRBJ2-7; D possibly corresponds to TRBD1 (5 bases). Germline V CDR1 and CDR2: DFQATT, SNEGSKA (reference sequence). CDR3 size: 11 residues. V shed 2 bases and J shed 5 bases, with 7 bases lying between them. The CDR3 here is CSARSGNEQYF. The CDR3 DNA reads TGCAGTGCTAGATCAGGGAACGAGCAGTACTTC.

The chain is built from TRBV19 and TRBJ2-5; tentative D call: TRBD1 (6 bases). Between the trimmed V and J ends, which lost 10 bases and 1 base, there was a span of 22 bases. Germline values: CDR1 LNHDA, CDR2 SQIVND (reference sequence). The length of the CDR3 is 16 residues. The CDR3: CATSHWLGQSQETQYF. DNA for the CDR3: TGTGCCACCTCCCATTGGTTAGGACAGAGCCAAGAGACCCAGTACTTC. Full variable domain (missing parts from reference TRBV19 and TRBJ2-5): DGGITQSPKYLFRKEGQNVTLSCEQNLNHDAMYWYRQDPGQGLRLIYYSQIVNDFQKGDIAEGYSVSREKKESFPLTVTSAQKNPTAFYLCATSHWLGQSQETQYFGPGTRLLVL.